Listed below are T cell receptor beta chains from one sample, sequenced in a study of blood T cell repertoires in COVID-19. Profiling relied on immunoSEQ multiplex PCR, and the TCRdb table lists in-frame clones only, not all of them. The data contain some 310,000 clones, almost 90% of them singletons. Sample: peripheral blood. The receptors derive from a woman in her forties with COVID-19, enrolled during active disease. Both conserved end residues are part of each CDR3. The D gene is left open where the match is weak. Some rows mark clone size as missing; the rest say once, few, many or name a class of expanded clone.

V gene: TRBV5-1
clone size: NA
D gene: NA
J gene: TRBJ1-2
CDR3 DNA: TGCGCCAGCAGCTGGGACACCAGCTATGGCTACACCTTC
CDR3 protein: CASSWDTSYGYTF

V gene: TRBV6-2/TRBV6-3
clone size: NA
D gene: TRBD1
J gene: TRBJ2-2
CDR3 DNA: TGTGCCAGCAGCCGACAGGGCCTCACCGGGGAGCTGTTTTTT
CDR3 protein: CASSRQGLTGELFF

V gene: TRBV6-2/TRBV6-3
clone size: once
D gene: TRBD2
J gene: TRBJ2-3
CDR3 DNA: TGTGCCAGCAGTTACGGATTTCAACTAGCGGGGGCCATCACAGATACGCAGTATTTT
CDR3 protein: CASSYGFQLAGAITDTQYF

V gene: TRBV7-2
clone size: NA
D gene: TRBD2
J gene: TRBJ2-5
CDR3 DNA: TGTGCCAGCAGCGGACTAGCGGGGGGGCAGGGGACCCAGTACTTC
CDR3 protein: CASSGLAGGQGTQYF

V gene: TRBV28
clone size: NA
D gene: NA
J gene: TRBJ2-1
CDR3 DNA: TGTGCCAGCTATAAGGCTTATCCGGGTTCCGGACAGCCGTACAATGAGCAGTTCTTC
CDR3 protein: CASYKAYPGSGQPYNEQFF

V gene: TRBV7-8
clone size: NA
D gene: TRBD1
J gene: TRBJ1-2
CDR3 DNA: TGTGCCAGCACCGTTACCCTGGGACAGGCCATTCGAGATGGCTACACCTTC
CDR3 protein: CASTVTLGQAIRDGYTF

V gene: TRBV28
clone size: NA
D gene: TRBD1
J gene: TRBJ1-1
CDR3 DNA: TGTGCCAGCAGAGATCCAGGGACAGCACACACTGAAGCTTTCTTT
CDR3 protein: CASRDPGTAHTEAFF

V gene: TRBV28
clone size: NA
D gene: NA
J gene: TRBJ2-7
CDR3 DNA: TGTGCCAGCAGTTTAATGACAGCCTCCCTAAAGGGTGAGCAGTACTTC
CDR3 protein: CASSLMTASLKGEQYF

V gene: TRBV29-1
clone size: NA
D gene: NA
J gene: TRBJ1-2
CDR3 DNA: TGCAGCGTCGGACAGCCGCTCAACTATGGCTACACCTTC
CDR3 protein: CSVGQPLNYGYTF

V gene: TRBV6-1
clone size: few
D gene: TRBD1
J gene: TRBJ1-2
CDR3 DNA: TGTGCCAGCAGTGGGGGGACAGGGGCAAGTGCCTATGGCTACACCTTC
CDR3 protein: CASSGGTGASAYGYTF

V gene: TRBV7-2
clone size: NA
D gene: NA
J gene: TRBJ2-4
CDR3 DNA: TGTGCCAGCAGCCCCCCGAACAGGGCTGGAAACATTCAGTACTTC
CDR3 protein: CASSPPNRAGNIQYF

V gene: TRBV5-1
clone size: NA
D gene: TRBD2
J gene: TRBJ2-3
CDR3 DNA: TGCGCCAGCATGCCCGCGTGGGTGGGGGGGGCGCAGTATTTT
CDR3 protein: CASMPAWVGGAQYF

V gene: TRBV6-5
clone size: NA
D gene: TRBD1
J gene: TRBJ2-1
CDR3 DNA: TGTGCCAGCAGTTACGACGGGACAGTTACCCCTGGGCAGTTCTTC
CDR3 protein: CASSYDGTVTPGQFF

V gene: TRBV19
clone size: NA
D gene: NA
J gene: TRBJ1-1
CDR3 DNA: TGTGCCAGTAGTAGTAGTCGGAACACTGAAGCTTTCTTT
CDR3 protein: CASSSSRNTEAFF

V gene: TRBV2
clone size: NA
D gene: NA
J gene: TRBJ1-4
CDR3 DNA: TGTGCCAGCAGCGGGAACAATGAAAAACTGTTTTTT
CDR3 protein: CASSGNNEKLFF

V gene: TRBV5-6
clone size: many
D gene: TRBD1
J gene: TRBJ2-3
CDR3 DNA: TGTGCCAGCAGCCTGTCGACAGGGGGCACAGATACGCAGTATTTT
CDR3 protein: CASSLSTGGTDTQYF

V gene: TRBV2
clone size: NA
D gene: TRBD1
J gene: TRBJ1-4
CDR3 DNA: TGTGCCAGCAGTGGTCGACAGGGGGCTGAAAAACTGTTTTTT
CDR3 protein: CASSGRQGAEKLFF

V gene: TRBV7-2
clone size: NA
D gene: NA
J gene: TRBJ2-7
CDR3 DNA: TGTGCCAGCAGCCGTTCACTCCAGGGAGGCGAGCAGTACTTC
CDR3 protein: CASSRSLQGGEQYF

V gene: TRBV19
clone size: NA
D gene: NA
J gene: TRBJ1-1
CDR3 DNA: TGTGCCAGTAGTACATGGACAGCACTGAACACTGAAGCTTTCTTT
CDR3 protein: CASSTWTALNTEAFF

V gene: TRBV19
clone size: once
D gene: NA
J gene: TRBJ1-3
CDR3 DNA: TGTGCCAGTAGTATCCATTCTAGCCTGGGAGCATACTCTGGAAACACCATATATTTT
CDR3 protein: CASSIHSSLGAYSGNTIYF

V gene: TRBV7-2
clone size: NA
D gene: TRBD2
J gene: TRBJ2-1
CDR3 DNA: TGTGCCAGCAGCTTACACGGTAGCGGGAGGATCAATGAGCAGTTCTTC
CDR3 protein: CASSLHGSGRINEQFF

V gene: TRBV12-3/TRBV12-4
clone size: NA
D gene: NA
J gene: TRBJ1-1
CDR3 DNA: TGTGCCAGCACGACGGGGGGCACTGAAGCTTTCTTT
CDR3 protein: CASTTGGTEAFF

V gene: TRBV5-6
clone size: once
D gene: NA
J gene: TRBJ2-7
CDR3 DNA: TGTGCCAGCAGCAACCGGGACACCAAAACCTACGAGCAGTACTTC
CDR3 protein: CASSNRDTKTYEQYF

V gene: TRBV19
clone size: NA
D gene: NA
J gene: TRBJ1-3
CDR3 DNA: TGTGCCACTAAGTCGGCTGGAAACACCATATATTTT
CDR3 protein: CATKSAGNTIYF

V gene: TRBV27
clone size: once
D gene: NA
J gene: TRBJ2-3
CDR3 DNA: TGTGCCAGCAGCCCCCGATGGGGCCCTAGCACAGATACGCAGTATTTT
CDR3 protein: CASSPRWGPSTDTQYF

V gene: TRBV18
clone size: NA
D gene: TRBD2
J gene: TRBJ2-1
CDR3 DNA: TGTGCCAGCTCATTGGCGGGACTAGCGGTAAACAATGAGCAGTTCTTC
CDR3 protein: CASSLAGLAVNNEQFF

V gene: TRBV28
clone size: once
D gene: NA
J gene: TRBJ1-5
CDR3 DNA: TGTGCCAGCAGTTTAGGGTCGGGGGGCCCGAGCAATCAGCCCCAGCATTTT
CDR3 protein: CASSLGSGGPSNQPQHF

V gene: TRBV6-5
clone size: NA
D gene: NA
J gene: TRBJ2-2
CDR3 DNA: TGTGCCAGCAGTTTGCCGGGACAGAACACCGGGGAGCTGTTTTTT
CDR3 protein: CASSLPGQNTGELFF

V gene: TRBV7-2
clone size: NA
D gene: NA
J gene: TRBJ2-7
CDR3 DNA: TGTGCCAGCAGCCTCCCGAGTACAGGGAAGTACGAGCAGTACTTC
CDR3 protein: CASSLPSTGKYEQYF

V gene: TRBV28
clone size: NA
D gene: TRBD2
J gene: TRBJ2-2
CDR3 DNA: TGTGCCAGCAGTCTCTCTAGCGGGCTGAACACCGGGGAGCTGTTTTTT
CDR3 protein: CASSLSSGLNTGELFF

V gene: TRBV6-1
clone size: NA
D gene: NA
J gene: TRBJ1-5
CDR3 DNA: TGTGCCAGCAGTGAACCCCCGGGGGGCGTGAGCAATCAGCCCCAGCATTTT
CDR3 protein: CASSEPPGGVSNQPQHF

V gene: TRBV10-2
clone size: NA
D gene: NA
J gene: TRBJ1-4
CDR3 DNA: TGCGCCACCAAAAATGAAAAACTGTTTTTT
CDR3 protein: CATKNEKLFF

V gene: TRBV3-1/TRBV3-2
clone size: NA
D gene: NA
J gene: TRBJ2-5
CDR3 DNA: TGTGCCAGCAGCCAAGATTCTGAGACCCAGTACTTC
CDR3 protein: CASSQDSETQYF

V gene: TRBV2
clone size: NA
D gene: NA
J gene: TRBJ1-5
CDR3 DNA: TGTGCCAGCAGAGGGACATCTTATAGCAATCAGCCCCAGCATTTT
CDR3 protein: CASRGTSYSNQPQHF

V gene: TRBV5-5
clone size: NA
D gene: NA
J gene: TRBJ2-4
CDR3 DNA: TGTGCCAGCAGCCCTAGGGTTGGGGCCTTGGGCAAAAACATTCAGTACTTC
CDR3 protein: CASSPRVGALGKNIQYF

V gene: TRBV27
clone size: once
D gene: NA
J gene: TRBJ1-2
CDR3 DNA: TGTGCCAGCAGCGATGGAGGGAGGGTCGGTGGCTACACCTTC
CDR3 protein: CASSDGGRVGGYTF

V gene: TRBV30
clone size: NA
D gene: NA
J gene: TRBJ2-2
CDR3 DNA: TGTGCCTGGAGTGTATGGGGAGGATTGGTGTTTTTT
CDR3 protein: CAWSVWGGLVFF

V gene: TRBV6-5
clone size: NA
D gene: NA
J gene: TRBJ2-7
CDR3 DNA: TGTGCCAGCAGCCGGAGCCCCTACGAGCAGTACTTC
CDR3 protein: CASSRSPYEQYF

V gene: TRBV5-6
clone size: NA
D gene: NA
J gene: TRBJ1-5
CDR3 DNA: TGTGCCAGCAGCGGGTCCGGGCTCCGAGGCGGGCACCAGCATTTT
CDR3 protein: CASSGSGLRGGHQHF

V gene: TRBV5-1
clone size: once
D gene: TRBD1
J gene: TRBJ2-3
CDR3 DNA: TGCGCCAGCAGCCTTCCTCTACAGGGGTCCACAGATACGCAGTATTTT
CDR3 protein: CASSLPLQGSTDTQYF

V gene: TRBV3-1/TRBV3-2
clone size: NA
D gene: NA
J gene: TRBJ1-2
CDR3 DNA: TGTGCCAGCAGCCATTTCCAGGGTGGGTACACCTTC
CDR3 protein: CASSHFQGGYTF

V gene: TRBV7-8
clone size: NA
D gene: NA
J gene: TRBJ1-4
CDR3 DNA: TGTGCCAGCAGCACAAACCGGGAGGCTAATGAAAAACTGTTTTTT
CDR3 protein: CASSTNREANEKLFF

V gene: TRBV25-1
clone size: NA
D gene: TRBD1
J gene: TRBJ1-1
CDR3 DNA: TGTGCCAGCGTGCCAAACGCAGGGGGCACTGAAGCTTTCTTT
CDR3 protein: CASVPNAGGTEAFF

V gene: TRBV28
clone size: NA
D gene: TRBD2
J gene: TRBJ2-5
CDR3 DNA: TGTGCCAGCAGTTTATCCCCACTAGCGGGAGGGCCCAATAAGTACTTC
CDR3 protein: CASSLSPLAGGPNKYF

V gene: TRBV13
clone size: NA
D gene: TRBD1
J gene: TRBJ1-5
CDR3 DNA: TGTGCCAGCAGCTTAAGTCAGGGGGTTCATCAGCCCCAGCATTTT
CDR3 protein: CASSLSQGVHQPQHF

V gene: TRBV19
clone size: NA
D gene: NA
J gene: TRBJ2-5
CDR3 DNA: TGTGCCAGTAGTAGGTCCATGGGGGGCCAAGAGACCCAGTACTTC
CDR3 protein: CASSRSMGGQETQYF

V gene: TRBV2
clone size: few
D gene: NA
J gene: TRBJ2-3
CDR3 DNA: TGTGCCAGCAGCGTTACTCCCGACAGATTCACAGATACGCAGTATTTT
CDR3 protein: CASSVTPDRFTDTQYF

V gene: TRBV7-2
clone size: NA
D gene: NA
J gene: TRBJ1-3
CDR3 DNA: TGTGCCAGCAGCCCCGGGGTCTCTGGAAACACCATATATTTT
CDR3 protein: CASSPGVSGNTIYF

V gene: TRBV7-2
clone size: NA
D gene: NA
J gene: TRBJ2-7
CDR3 DNA: TGTGCCAGCAGCTTAGATTGGGGGAGGAATCCCTACGAGCAGTACTTC
CDR3 protein: CASSLDWGRNPYEQYF

V gene: TRBV7-3
clone size: NA
D gene: NA
J gene: TRBJ2-2
CDR3 DNA: TGTGCCAGCAGACGGAGACAGGCTAGCACCGGGGAGCTGTTTTTT
CDR3 protein: CASRRRQASTGELFF

V gene: TRBV7-6
clone size: NA
D gene: NA
J gene: TRBJ1-1
CDR3 DNA: TGTGCCAGCAGCTTAGGCGGGGGGCCGGGCACTGAAGCTTTCTTT
CDR3 protein: CASSLGGGPGTEAFF

V gene: TRBV19
clone size: NA
D gene: NA
J gene: TRBJ1-5
CDR3 DNA: TGTGCCAGTAGTATAGATAGGGAGGGGATGAGGCTACGTCAGCCCCAGCATTTT
CDR3 protein: CASSIDREGMRLRQPQHF